The source of this T cell receptor (beta chain) is a study of blood T cells in healthy people across ages. For the second PCR, which ran for roughly 7 to 11 cycles, a sample-barcoded 5' primer and a J-beta primer mix were used. Each cDNA molecule received a tag from a template-switch adaptor that had 12 random nucleotides. One entry per CDR3 protein results from TCRdb running MiXCR on the 5' RACE reads. The table shows about 1.4 million distinct CDR3 sequences, with roughly 64% occurring only once. Donors were systemically healthy Caucasian individuals from Russia aged 6 to 90 years. This clonotype was found a few times. Deletions cut 3 bases from V and 8 bases from J, with 20 bases between. Per germline, CDR1 MNHEY and CDR2 SMNVEV (reference sequence). CDR3 length equals 17 residues.

The gene calls are TRBV27 and TRBJ1-6; D unresolved. This TCR was recovered from a man aged 18 to 30 in good health. Input material: blood. The DNA for the CDR3 is TGTGCCAGCAGTTTCGCTCCGGTCCAAACCGGGGATTCACCCCTCCACTTT. Its protein is CASSFAPVQTGDSPLHF.